What follows are 12 T cell receptor beta chains derived from one specimen sequenced in a study of T cell responses to AZD1222 COVID-19 vaccine. Generated by immunoSEQ multiplex PCR, the TCRdb table keeps only in-frame clones and is missing some. The sample has about 170,000 clones; more than 80% are singletons. The sample consisted of peripheral blood, taken on day 0 of AZD1222 vaccination. Receptors were obtained from an adult in good health.

As regards this clone: The sample carries other DNA sequences with the same CDR3. The CDR3 DNA reads TGCGCCAGCAGTGAGCACCCTAACACCGGGGAGCTGTTTTTT. Amino acids: CASSEHPNTGELFF. This chain links TRBV10-1 with TRBJ2-2, with D unresolved. The germline V and J ends were trimmed by 2 bases and 2 bases, with 6 bases remaining between them. The germline V gene encodes CDR1 WNHNN and CDR2 SYGVQD (reference sequence). This CDR3 is 14 amino acids long.

This rearrangement joins TRBV6-5 to TRBJ1-5; D may be TRBD1 (5 bases). The CDR3 is 15 amino acids. Trimming shortened V by 8 bases and J by 0 bases, and 14 bases separated the two germline ends. Germline V lookup: CDR1 MNHEY, CDR2 SVGAGI. The CDR3 DNA sequence: TGTGCCAGCTCCCCCGACAGCTATAGCAATCAGCCCCAGCATTTT. Residues: CASSPDSYSNQPQHF.

The chain carries TRBV4-1 and TRBJ1-5; no clear D gene. CDR1 is MGHRA and CDR2 is YSYEKL in the germline V gene. The CDR3 is 13 amino acids. V was shortened by 2 bases and J by 5 bases, with 7 bases between the two germline ends. The CDR3: CASSQQLDQPQHF. The CDR3 bases are TGCGCCAGCAGCCAACAGTTGGATCAGCCCCAGCATTTT.

This chain joins TRBV12-3 or TRBV12-4 and TRBJ1-1; D perhaps matches TRBD1 (6 bases). The CDR3 extends over 13 amino acids. Trimming pared 7 bases from V and 0 bases from J, leaving 9 bases between. The DNA for the CDR3 is TGTGCCAGCACCAGGGGAATGAACACTGAAGCTTTCTTT. Translated, it gives CASTRGMNTEAFF.

The rearrangement uses TRBV14 and TRBJ1-3; D perhaps matches TRBD1 (5 bases). The CDR3 sequence is 18 residues long. Germline V gives CDR1 SGHDN, CDR2 FVKESK. The germline V and J ends were trimmed by 0 bases and 0 bases, with 15 bases remaining between them. In nucleotides, the CDR3 is TGTGCCAGCAGCCAAGATCGGGCAGGGATCCTCTCTGGAAACACCATATATTTT. This gives the protein CASSQDRAGILSGNTIYF.

The V and J genes are TRBV4-1 and TRBJ2-7, with a weak D call TRBD1 (6 bases). The germline CDR1 and CDR2 sequences are MGHRA and YSYEKL. The CDR3 runs to 15 residues. Trimming removed 1 base at V and 1 base at J, with 11 bases between. CDR3 protein: CASSQGTASSYEQYF. DNA for the CDR3: TGCGCCAGCAGCCAAGGGACAGCATCTTCCTACGAGCAGTACTTC.

J is TRBJ2-3 and V is TRBV25-1; D gene uncertain. Trimming shortened V by 4 bases and J by 2 bases, and 1 base separated the two germline ends. This CDR3 region has 11 residues. Germline V CDR1 and CDR2: MGHDK, SYGVNS. This CDR3 reads CASSATDTQYF. CDR3 nucleotide sequence: TGTGCCAGCAGTGCCACAGATACGCAGTATTTT. Full variable domain (remainder filled in from reference TRBV25-1 and TRBJ2-3): EADIYQTPRYLVIGTGKKITLECSQTMGHDKMYWYQQDPGMELHLIHYSYGVNSTEKGDLSSESTVSRIRTEHFPLTLESARPSHTSQYLCASSATDTQYFGPGTRLTVL.

Of note for this clone: Within the sample, other DNA sequences also encode this same CDR3. The chain recombines TRBV5-1 with TRBJ1-2; maybe TRBD1 (5 bases). Trimming stripped 0 bases from V and 4 bases from J, with 10 bases between. CDR1 and CDR2 from the germline V gene are SGHRS and YFSETQ. The CDR3 covers 14 residues. CDR3 sequence reads: CASSLEGSGYGYTF. The CDR3 nucleotides are TGCGCCAGCAGCTTGGAGGGGTCCGGCTATGGCTACACCTTC.

This clone was seen only a few times. The chain carries TRBV19 and TRBJ1-4; D is unresolved. Germline V gene sequence: CDR1 LNHDA, CDR2 SQIVND (reference sequence). V gave up 5 bases and J gave up 8 bases, with 12 bases separating them. This CDR3 region has 13 residues. The CDR3 DNA reads as TGTGCCAGTAGTCCGGCCGGGGTAGAAAAACTGTTTTTT. Its translation: CASSPAGVEKLFF. Complete variable domain (other parts from reference TRBV19 and TRBJ1-4): DGGITQSPKYLFRKEGQNVTLSCEQNLNHDAMYWYRQDPGQGLRLIYYSQIVNDFQKGDIAEGYSVSREKKESFPLTVTSAQKNPTAFYLCASSPAGVEKLFFGSGTQLSVL.

This sequence joins TRBV12-3 or TRBV12-4 and TRBJ1-4; TRBD1 aligns across 7 bases. This CDR3 has 13 amino acids. V shed 6 bases and J 8 bases; nucleotides not matched to a gene: 6. CDR3 residues: CASRGQQGEKLFF. In nucleotides, the CDR3 is TGTGCCAGCAGGGGACAGCAGGGGGAAAAACTGTTTTTT.

The chain joins TRBV7-9 to TRBJ2-1; 9 positions agree with TRBD2. Germline CDR1 and CDR2: SEHNR and FQNEAQ (reference sequence). This CDR3 region has 13 residues. V was pared by 6 bases and J by 7 bases, with 4 bases of the junction left unmatched. DNA of the CDR3: TGTGCCAGCAGGAGGCGGGAGGGTAATGAGCAGTTCTTC. Translating gives CASRRREGNEQFF.

The gene calls are TRBV7-2 and TRBJ1-1; unclear D gene. The CDR3 loop spans 14 amino acids. The V end lost 4 bases, the J end lost 8 bases, and 17 bases lay between the germline ends. CDR1 is SGHTA and CDR2 is FQGNSA in the germline V gene. CDR3 residues: CASSSFSRGPEAFF. DNA of the CDR3: TGTGCCAGCAGCTCTTTTTCCCGAGGTCCCGAAGCTTTCTTT.